The present entry profiles one TCR beta chain with its context. The data originate from a study of shared clonotypes between healthy human individuals. In the CD4+ fraction, cells were divided into CD45RA+ naive and CD45RA-negative memory subsets. TCRdb's copy holds only in-frame clones and misses some; the assay was immunoSEQ multiplex PCR. The sample has approximately 1,500,000 clones; roughly 95% are singletons. V lost 2 bases to trimming and J lost 4 bases, with 8 bases between them. The germline CDR1 and CDR2 sequences are SGHNT and YYREEE (reference sequence). CDR3 length: 13 residues. The chain employs TRBV5-4 and TRBJ2-3, with D possibly being TRBD1 or TRBD2 (5 bases each). The source of this sequence is a man between 25 and 39 years old in good health. The sequencing sample was made of naive CD4+ T cells sorted from blood. The subset denotes: CD45RA+ positively selected. CDR3 in DNA: TGTGCCAGCAGCTTTTGGGGGTCAGATACGCAGTATTTT. The encoded protein is CASSFWGSDTQYF. The full variable domain, rest sourced from reference TRBV5-4 and TRBJ2-3, is ETGVTQSPTHLIKTRGQQVTLRCSSQSGHNTVSWYQQALGQGPQFIFQYYREEENGRGNFPPRFSGLQFPNYSSELNVNALELDDSALYLCASSFWGSDTQYFGPGTRLTVL.